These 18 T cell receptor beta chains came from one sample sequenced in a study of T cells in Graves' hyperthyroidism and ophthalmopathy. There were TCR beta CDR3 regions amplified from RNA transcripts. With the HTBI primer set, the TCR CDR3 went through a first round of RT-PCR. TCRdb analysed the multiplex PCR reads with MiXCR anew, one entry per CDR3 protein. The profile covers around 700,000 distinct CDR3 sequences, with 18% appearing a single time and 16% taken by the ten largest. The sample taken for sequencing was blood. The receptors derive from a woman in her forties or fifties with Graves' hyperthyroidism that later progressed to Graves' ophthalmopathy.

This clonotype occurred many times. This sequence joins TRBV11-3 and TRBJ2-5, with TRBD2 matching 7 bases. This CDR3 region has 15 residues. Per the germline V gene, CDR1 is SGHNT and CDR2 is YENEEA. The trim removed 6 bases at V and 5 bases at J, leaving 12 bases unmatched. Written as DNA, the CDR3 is TGTGCCAGCAGGACACGGGACTATCCGGGGGAGACCCAGTACTTC. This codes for CASRTRDYPGETQYF.

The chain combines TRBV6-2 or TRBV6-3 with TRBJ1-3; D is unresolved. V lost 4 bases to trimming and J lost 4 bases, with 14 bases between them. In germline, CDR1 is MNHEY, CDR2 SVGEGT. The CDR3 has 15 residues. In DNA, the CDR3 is TGTGCCAGCAGTTTCGACGGTGCGGGAGGAAACACCATATATTTT. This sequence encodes CASSFDGAGGNTIYF.

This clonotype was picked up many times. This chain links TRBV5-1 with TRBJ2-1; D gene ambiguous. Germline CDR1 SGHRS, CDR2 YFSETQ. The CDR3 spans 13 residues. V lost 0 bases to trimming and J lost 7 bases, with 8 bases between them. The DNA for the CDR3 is TGCGCCAGCAGCTTGGACTTCCTTAATGAGCAGTTCTTC. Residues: CASSLDFLNEQFF.

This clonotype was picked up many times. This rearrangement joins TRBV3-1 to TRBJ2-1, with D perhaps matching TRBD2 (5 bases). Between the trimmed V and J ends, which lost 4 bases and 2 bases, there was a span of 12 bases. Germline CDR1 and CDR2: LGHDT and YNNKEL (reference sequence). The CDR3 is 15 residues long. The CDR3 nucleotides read TGTGCCAGCAGCCGCTCGGGCGGGCCCTACAATGAGCAGTTCTTC. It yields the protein CASSRSGGPYNEQFF.

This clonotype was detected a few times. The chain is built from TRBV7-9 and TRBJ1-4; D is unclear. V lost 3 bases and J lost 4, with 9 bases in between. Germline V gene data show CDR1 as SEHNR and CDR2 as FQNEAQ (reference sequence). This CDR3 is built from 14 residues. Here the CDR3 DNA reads TGTGCCAGCAGCTTGGTCAACCTTAATGAAAAACTGTTTTTT. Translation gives CASSLVNLNEKLFF.

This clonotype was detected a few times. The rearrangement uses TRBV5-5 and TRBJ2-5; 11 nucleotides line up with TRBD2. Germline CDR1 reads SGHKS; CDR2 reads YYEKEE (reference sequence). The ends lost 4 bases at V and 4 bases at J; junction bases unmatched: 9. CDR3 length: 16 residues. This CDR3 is CASSKPLAGGGETQYF. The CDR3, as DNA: TGTGCCAGCAGCAAGCCCCTAGCGGGGGGAGGAGAGACCCAGTACTTC.

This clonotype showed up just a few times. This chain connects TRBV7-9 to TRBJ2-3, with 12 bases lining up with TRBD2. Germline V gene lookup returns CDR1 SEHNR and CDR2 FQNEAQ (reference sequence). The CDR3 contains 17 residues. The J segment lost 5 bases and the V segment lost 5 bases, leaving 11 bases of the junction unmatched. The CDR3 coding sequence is TGTGCCAGCAGCCCGACTAGCGGGGGCCTCCCCGGAGATACGCAGTATTTT. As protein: CASSPTSGGLPGDTQYF.

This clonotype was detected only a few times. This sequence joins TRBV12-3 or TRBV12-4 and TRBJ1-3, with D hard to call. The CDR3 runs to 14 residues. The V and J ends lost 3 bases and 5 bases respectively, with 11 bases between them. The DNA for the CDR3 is TGTGCCAGCAGTTTCTCGACAAACCGAAACACCATATATTTT. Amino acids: CASSFSTNRNTIYF.

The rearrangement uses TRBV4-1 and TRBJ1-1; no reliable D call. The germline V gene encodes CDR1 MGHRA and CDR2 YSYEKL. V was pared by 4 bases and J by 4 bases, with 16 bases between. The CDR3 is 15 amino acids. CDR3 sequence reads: CASSLPGAEGTEAFF. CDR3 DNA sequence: TGCGCCAGCAGCCTACCGGGAGCTGAGGGCACTGAAGCTTTCTTT.

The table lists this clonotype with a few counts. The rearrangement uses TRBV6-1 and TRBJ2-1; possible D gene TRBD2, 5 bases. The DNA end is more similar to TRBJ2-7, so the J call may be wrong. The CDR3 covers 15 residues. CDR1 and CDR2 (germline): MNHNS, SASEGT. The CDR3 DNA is TGTGCCAGCAGTGTACTTCAGGACTCCTACAATGAGCAGTACTTC. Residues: CASSVLQDSYNEQYF.

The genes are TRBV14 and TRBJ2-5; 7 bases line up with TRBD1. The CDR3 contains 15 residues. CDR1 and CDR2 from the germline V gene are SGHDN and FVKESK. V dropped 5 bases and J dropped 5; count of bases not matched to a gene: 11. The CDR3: CASSTRTGSRETQYF. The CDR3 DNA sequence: TGTGCCAGCAGCACCCGGACAGGCTCCCGGGAGACCCAGTACTTC. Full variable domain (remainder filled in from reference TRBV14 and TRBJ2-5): EAGVTQFPSHSVIEKGQTVTLRCDPISGHDNLYWYRRVMGKEIKFLLHFVKESKQDESGMPNNRFLAERTGGTYSTLKVQPAELEDSGVYFCASSTRTGSRETQYFGPGTRLLVL.

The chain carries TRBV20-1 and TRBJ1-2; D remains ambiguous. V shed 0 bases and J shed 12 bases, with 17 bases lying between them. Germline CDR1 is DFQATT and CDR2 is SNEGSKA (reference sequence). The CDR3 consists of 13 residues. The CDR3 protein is CSARDGGNLWDTF. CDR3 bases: TGCAGTGCTAGAGATGGCGGTAATCTATGGGACACCTTC.

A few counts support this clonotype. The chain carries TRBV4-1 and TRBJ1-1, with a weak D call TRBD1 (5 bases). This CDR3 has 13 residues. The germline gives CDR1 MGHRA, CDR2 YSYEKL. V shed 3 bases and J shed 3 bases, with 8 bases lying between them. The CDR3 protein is CASSQGVDTEAFF. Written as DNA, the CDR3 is TGCGCCAGCAGCCAGGGGGTCGACACTGAAGCTTTCTTT.

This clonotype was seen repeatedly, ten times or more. CDR3: CASSIPSEGADTEAFF. For the CDR3, the DNA is TGCGCCAGCAGTATTCCCTCTGAGGGGGCGGACACTGAAGCTTTCTTT. V usage is TRBV5-1 and J usage is TRBJ1-1; 7 nucleotides line up with TRBD1. From germline, CDR1 is SGHRS and CDR2 YFSETQ. CDR3 size: 16 residues. V lost 5 bases, J lost 3 bases, and 13 bases stayed unmatched. The variable domain in full, with the rest retrieved from reference TRBV5-1 and TRBJ1-1, is KAGVTQTPRYLIKTRGQQVTLSCSPISGHRSVSWYQQTPGQGLQFLFEYFSETQRNKGNFPGRFSGRQFSNSRSEMNVSTLELGDSALYLCASSIPSEGADTEAFFGQGTRLTVV.

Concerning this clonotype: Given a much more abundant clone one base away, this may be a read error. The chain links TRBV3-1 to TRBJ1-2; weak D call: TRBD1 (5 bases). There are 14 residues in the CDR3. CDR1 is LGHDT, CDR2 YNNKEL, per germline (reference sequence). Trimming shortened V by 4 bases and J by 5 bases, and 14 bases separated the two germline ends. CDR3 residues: CASSLELAGYGYTF. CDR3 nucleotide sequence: TGTGCCAGCAGCCTAGAATTAGCAGGGTATGGCTACACCTTC. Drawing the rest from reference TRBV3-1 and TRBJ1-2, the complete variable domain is DTAVSQTPKYLVTQMGNDKSIKCEQNLGHDTMYWYKQDSKKFLKIMFSYNNKELIINETVPNRFSPKSPDKAHLNLHINSLELGDSAVYFCASSLELAGYGYTFGSGTRLTVV.

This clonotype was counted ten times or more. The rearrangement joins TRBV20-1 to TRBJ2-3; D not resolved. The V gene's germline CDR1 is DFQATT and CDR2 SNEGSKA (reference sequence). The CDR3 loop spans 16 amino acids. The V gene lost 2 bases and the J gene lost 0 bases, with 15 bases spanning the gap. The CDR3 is CSARSFRAPSTDTQYF. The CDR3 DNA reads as TGCAGTGCTAGATCGTTCCGGGCACCTAGCACAGATACGCAGTATTTT.

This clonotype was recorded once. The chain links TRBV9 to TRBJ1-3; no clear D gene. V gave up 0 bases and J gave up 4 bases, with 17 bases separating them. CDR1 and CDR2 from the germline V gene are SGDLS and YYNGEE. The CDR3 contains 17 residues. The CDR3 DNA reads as TGTGCCAGCAGCGTAGCTGATCGGCCCTTACGGGGAAACACCATATATTTT. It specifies CASSVADRPLRGNTIYF.

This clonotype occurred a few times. As DNA, the CDR3 is TGTGCCAGCAGCTTAGGGCCCCGCCTTGAGGCTTTCTTT. This sequence encodes CASSLGPRLEAFF. The J gene is TRBJ1-1, the V gene TRBV7-2; unclear D gene. The germline V gene encodes CDR1 SGHTA and CDR2 FQGNSA. Trimming left V 1 base short and J 11 bases short, with 14 bases between. The CDR3 is made up of 13 amino acids. The entire variable domain, with the rest obtained from reference TRBV7-2 and TRBJ1-1, is as follows: GAGVSQSPSNKVTEKGKDVELRCDPISGHTALYWYRQSLGQGLEFLIYFQGNSAPDKSGLPSDRFSAERTGGSVSTLTIQRTQQEDSAVYLCASSLGPRLEAFFGQGTRLTVV.